These 14 T cell receptor beta chains share one sample of origin, sequenced in a study of cytomegalovirus exposure and HLA in healthy donors. PCR employed 60 Vbeta and 13 Jbeta primers. TCRdb's table, derived via immunoSEQ multiplex PCR, lists solely in-frame clones and lacks some. The sample lists around 94,000 clones, around three fifths occurring once. The sample was PBMCs. The receptors were gathered from a man younger than 40 in good health and CMV-seronegative.

In its sample, this clone was seen once. The gene calls are TRBV27 and TRBJ1-1, with a weak D call TRBD1 (6 bases). Trimming shortened V by 2 bases and J by 3 bases, and 7 bases separated the two germline ends. The V gene's germline CDR1 is MNHEY and CDR2 SMNVEV (reference sequence). This CDR3 has 13 residues. CDR3 region: CASSLHRDTEAFF. The CDR3 coding sequence is TGTGCCAGCAGTTTACACAGGGACACTGAAGCTTTCTTT.

This clone was seen more than once but under ten times. This chain uses TRBV5-1 with TRBJ2-3, with D possibly being TRBD2 (6 bases). From germline, CDR1 is SGHRS and CDR2 YFSETQ. This CDR3 spans 17 amino acids. V was clipped by 4 bases and J by 2 bases, with 20 bases between them. CDR3: CASSRLGGAPDTDTQYF. CDR3 coding DNA: TGCGCCAGCAGCCGGCTTGGAGGGGCTCCCGACACAGATACGCAGTATTTT.

This clone turned up a few times. CDR3 sequence: CASSRTPSSYEQYF. CDR3 nucleotide sequence: TGTGCCAGCAGCCGAACCCCGAGCTCCTACGAGCAGTACTTC. V gene TRBV7-6 combines with J gene TRBJ2-7; no definite D call. This CDR3 contains 14 residues. Germline lookup yields CDR1 SGHVS and CDR2 FNYEAQ. Trimming took 5 bases from V and 0 from J, leaving 11 bases between them.

This clone came up once. The chain combines TRBV5-4 with TRBJ1-1; D not certain. This CDR3 spans 14 amino acids. In germline, CDR1 is SGHNT, CDR2 YYREEE (reference sequence). Trimming took 0 bases from V and 5 from J, leaving 11 bases between them. The CDR3 here is CASSLAAGGTEAFF. The CDR3 DNA reads as TGTGCCAGCAGCTTGGCGGCCGGCGGTACTGAAGCTTTCTTT.

The chain employs TRBV5-6 and TRBJ2-7; 13 positions agree with TRBD2. There are 15 residues in the CDR3. V was pared by 4 bases and J by 1 base, with 2 bases of the junction left unmatched. Per the germline V gene, CDR1 is SGHDT and CDR2 is YYEEEE. CDR3 in DNA: TGTGCCAGCAGCCCGGGACTAGCGGGGTCCTACGAGCAGTACTTC. It codes for CASSPGLAGSYEQYF.

The chain links TRBV4-1 to TRBJ2-7, with 10 bases identical to TRBD2. V lost 0 bases, J lost 3 bases, and 14 bases stayed unmatched. The germline CDR1 and CDR2 sequences are MGHRA and YSYEKL. The CDR3 covers 19 residues. As DNA, the CDR3 is TGCGCCAGCAGCCAAGAAGCGCTAGCGGGAGCCACAACCAACTACGAGCAGTACTTC. This translates into CASSQEALAGATTNYEQYF.

The chain uses TRBV6-1 and TRBJ2-7; TRBD1 might be the D (6 bases). V lost 6 bases, J lost 2 bases, and 17 bases lay in between. The CDR3 covers 15 residues. Germline lookup yields CDR1 MNHNS and CDR2 SASEGT. The CDR3 sequence is CASSQAGDVTYEQYF. As DNA, the CDR3 is TGTGCCAGCAGCCAAGCAGGGGACGTAACCTACGAGCAGTACTTC.

This clone was detected only a few times. This CDR3 reads CASSFGTGLYEQYF. CDR3 nucleotide sequence: TGTGCCAGCAGCTTCGGGACAGGGCTCTACGAGCAGTACTTC. The V gene is TRBV7-6, the J gene TRBJ2-7, with 9 bases fitting TRBD1. Germline assignment: CDR1 SGHVS and CDR2 FNYEAQ. The CDR3 runs to 14 residues. Unmatched junction bases numbered 3, after V lost 3 bases and J lost 3 bases.

The CDR3 DNA reads as TGTGCCAGCAGCCCGGGGACTAGCGGGGGGGCTTACGAGCAGTACTTC. Translation: CASSPGTSGGAYEQYF. This rearrangement joins TRBV5-5 to TRBJ2-7; TRBD2 aligns across 16 bases. This CDR3 has 16 amino acids. V gave up 4 bases and J gave up 4 bases; unmatched junction bases: 5. Germline assignment: CDR1 SGHKS and CDR2 YYEKEE (reference sequence).

J is TRBJ2-3 and V is TRBV21-1; TRBD2 is the table's D call, not checked against the DNA. TRBV21-1 is shown as a pseudogene. The length of the CDR3 is 16 residues. The CDR3 reads CASPVLAGGCTDTQYF. In DNA, the CDR3 is TGTGCCAGCCCTGTACTAGCGGGGGGGTGCACAGATACGCAGTATTTT.

This clone was counted a few times. V is TRBV7-9 and J is TRBJ1-1; 7 nucleotides align to TRBD1. The CDR3 sequence is 14 residues long. Germline CDR1 reads SEHNR; CDR2 reads FQNEAQ (reference sequence). J was trimmed by 0 bases and V by 5 bases; bases with no gene match: 3. Here the CDR3 DNA reads TGTGCCAGCAGCAGGACAGGCATGAACACTGAAGCTTTCTTT. This translates into CASSRTGMNTEAFF.

The J gene is TRBJ1-5, the V gene TRBV6-5; D is uncertain. The CDR3 loop spans 14 amino acids. V lost 6 bases, J lost 3 bases, and 12 bases lay in between. Germline CDR1 MNHEY, CDR2 SVGAGI. The DNA of the CDR3 is TGTGCCAGCAGCCCCACGGTTCCCAATCAGCCCCAGCATTTT. Translated: CASSPTVPNQPQHF.

The chain couples TRBV28 to TRBJ1-2, with TRBD1 matching over 8 bases. Germline V lookup: CDR1 MDHEN, CDR2 SYDVKM. The J segment lost 7 bases and the V segment lost 3 bases, leaving 10 bases of the junction unmatched. CDR3 length: 15 residues. DNA for the CDR3: TGTGCCAGCAGTTTCCCGGACAGGGCGGAGGGTGGCTACACCTTC. This encodes CASSFPDRAEGGYTF.

The chain recombines TRBV29-1 with TRBJ1-2; perhaps TRBD1 as D (5 bases). This CDR3 contains 12 residues. Trimming took off 1 base at V and 6 bases at J, with 9 bases between the two ends. The germline CDR1 and CDR2 sequences are SQVTM and ANQGSEA. The CDR3 region is CSVEGGNNGYTF. The CDR3 region has the DNA TGCAGCGTTGAAGGGGGCAATAATGGCTACACCTTC.